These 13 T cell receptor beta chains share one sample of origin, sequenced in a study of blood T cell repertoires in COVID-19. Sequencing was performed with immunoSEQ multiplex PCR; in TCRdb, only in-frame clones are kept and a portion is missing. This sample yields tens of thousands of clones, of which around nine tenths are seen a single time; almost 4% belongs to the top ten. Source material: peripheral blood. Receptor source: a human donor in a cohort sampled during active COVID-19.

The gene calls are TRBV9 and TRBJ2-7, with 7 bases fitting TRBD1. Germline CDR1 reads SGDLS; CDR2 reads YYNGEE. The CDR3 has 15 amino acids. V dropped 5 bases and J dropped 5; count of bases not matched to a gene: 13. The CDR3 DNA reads TGTGCCAGCAGTCTCGACAGGGCGGGCTTGGACGAGCAGTACTTC. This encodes CASSLDRAGLDEQYF. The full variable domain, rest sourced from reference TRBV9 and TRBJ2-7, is DSGVTQTPKHLITATGQRVTLRCSPRSGDLSVYWYQQSLDQGLQFLIQYYNGEERAKGNILERFSAQQFPDLHSELNLSSLELGDSALYFCASSLDRAGLDEQYFGPGTRLTVT.

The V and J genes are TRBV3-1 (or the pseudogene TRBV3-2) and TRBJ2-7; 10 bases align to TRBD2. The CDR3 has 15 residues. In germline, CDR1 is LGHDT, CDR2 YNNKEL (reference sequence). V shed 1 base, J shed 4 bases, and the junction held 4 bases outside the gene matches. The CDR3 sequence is CASSQASGSGYEQYF. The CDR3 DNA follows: TGTGCCAGCAGCCAAGCTAGCGGGAGTGGATACGAGCAGTACTTC.

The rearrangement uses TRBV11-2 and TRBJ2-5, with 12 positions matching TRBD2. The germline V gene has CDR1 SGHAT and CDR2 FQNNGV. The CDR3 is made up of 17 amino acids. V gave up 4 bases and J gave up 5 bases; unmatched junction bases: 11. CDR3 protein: CASSSGTSGHIRETQYF. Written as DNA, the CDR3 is TGTGCCAGCAGCTCCGGGACTAGCGGGCATATAAGGGAGACCCAGTACTTC.

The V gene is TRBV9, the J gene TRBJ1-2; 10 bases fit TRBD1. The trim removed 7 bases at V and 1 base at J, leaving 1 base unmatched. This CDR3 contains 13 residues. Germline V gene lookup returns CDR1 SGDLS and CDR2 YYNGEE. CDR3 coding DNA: TGTGCCAGCGGGGACAGGGGTAACTATGGCTACACCTTC. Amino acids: CASGDRGNYGYTF.

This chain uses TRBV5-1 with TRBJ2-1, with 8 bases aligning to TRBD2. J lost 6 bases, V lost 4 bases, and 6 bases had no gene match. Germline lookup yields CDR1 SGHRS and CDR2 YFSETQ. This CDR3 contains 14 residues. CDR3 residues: CASSGAGTSNEQFF. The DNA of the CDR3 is TGCGCCAGCAGCGGGGCGGGGACTAGCAATGAGCAGTTCTTC.

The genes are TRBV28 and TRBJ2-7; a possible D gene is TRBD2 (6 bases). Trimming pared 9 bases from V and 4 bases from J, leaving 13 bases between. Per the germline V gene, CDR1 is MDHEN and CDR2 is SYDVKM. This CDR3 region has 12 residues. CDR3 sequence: CASREMGYEQYF. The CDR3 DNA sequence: TGTGCCAGTCGGGAGATGGGGTACGAGCAGTACTTC.

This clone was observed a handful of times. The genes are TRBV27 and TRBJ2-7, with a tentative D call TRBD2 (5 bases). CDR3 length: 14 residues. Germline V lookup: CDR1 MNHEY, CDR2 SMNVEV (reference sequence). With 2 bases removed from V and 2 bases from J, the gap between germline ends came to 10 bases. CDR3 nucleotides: TGTGCCAGCAGTTTAGAGGGATTTGCCTACGAGCAGTACTTC. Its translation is CASSLEGFAYEQYF.

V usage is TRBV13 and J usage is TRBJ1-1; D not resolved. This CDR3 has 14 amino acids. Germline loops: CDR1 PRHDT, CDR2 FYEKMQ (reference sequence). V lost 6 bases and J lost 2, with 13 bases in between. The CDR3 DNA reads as TGTGCCAGCAGACTAGGGTCCGTTAACACTGAAGCTTTCTTT. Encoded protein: CASRLGSVNTEAFF.

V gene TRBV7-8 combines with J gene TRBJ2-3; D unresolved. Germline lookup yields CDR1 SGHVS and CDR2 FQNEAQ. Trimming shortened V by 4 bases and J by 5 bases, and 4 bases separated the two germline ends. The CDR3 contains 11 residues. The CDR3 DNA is TGTGCCAGCAGCTACAAAGATACGCAGTATTTT. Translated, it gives CASSYKDTQYF.

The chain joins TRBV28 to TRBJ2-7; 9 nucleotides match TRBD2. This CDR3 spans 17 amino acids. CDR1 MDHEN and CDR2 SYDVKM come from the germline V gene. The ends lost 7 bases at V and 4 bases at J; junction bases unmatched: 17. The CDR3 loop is CASTPRASGTWLYEQYF. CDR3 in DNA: TGTGCCAGCACCCCCCGGGCTAGCGGGACCTGGTTGTACGAGCAGTACTTC.

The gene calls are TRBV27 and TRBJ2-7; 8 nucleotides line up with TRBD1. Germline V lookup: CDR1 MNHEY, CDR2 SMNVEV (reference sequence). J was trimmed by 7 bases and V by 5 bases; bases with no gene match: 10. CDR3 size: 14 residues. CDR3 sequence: CASSVRGQGWEQYF. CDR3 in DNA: TGTGCCAGCAGTGTAAGAGGACAGGGTTGGGAGCAGTACTTC.

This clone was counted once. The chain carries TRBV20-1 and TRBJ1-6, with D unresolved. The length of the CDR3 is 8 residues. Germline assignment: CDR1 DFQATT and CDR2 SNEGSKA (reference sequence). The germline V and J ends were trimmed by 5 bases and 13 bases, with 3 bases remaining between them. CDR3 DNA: TGCAGTGCTCCTCCCCTCCACTTT. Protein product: CSAPPLHF.

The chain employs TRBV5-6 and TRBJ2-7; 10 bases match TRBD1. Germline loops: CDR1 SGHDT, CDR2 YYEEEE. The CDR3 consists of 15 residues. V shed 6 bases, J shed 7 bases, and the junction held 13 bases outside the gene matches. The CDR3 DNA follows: TGTGCCAGCACCCCGGGACAGGGGTTGAATTGGGAGCAGTACTTC. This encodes CASTPGQGLNWEQYF.